One and the same sample provided the 19 T cell receptor beta chains below, sequenced in a study of shared clonotypes between healthy human individuals. Assay: immunoSEQ multiplex PCR; the TCRdb copy retains only in-frame clones and omits some. Found here are around 2.1 million clones, approximately 95% of them singletons; the top ten hold roughly 0.13%. Material: naive CD4+ T cells sorted from blood. As for subset: CD45RA+ positively selected. Receptor source: a man aged 18 to 35 in good health.

The rearrangement uses TRBV5-6 and TRBJ2-5, with D possibly matching TRBD1 (5 bases). V lost 4 bases and J 2 bases, leaving 21 bases between the germline ends. The CDR3 covers 17 residues. Germline V gives CDR1 SGHDT, CDR2 YYEEEE. The CDR3 spells CASSPTLVPRAQETQYF. In DNA form, the CDR3 reads TGTGCCAGCAGCCCCACGCTCGTCCCCAGGGCTCAAGAGACCCAGTACTTC.

In this sample, this clone turned up once. Distinct nucleotide sequences in the sample also encode this CDR3. This chain joins TRBV10-3 and TRBJ2-5; D is possibly TRBD2 (5 bases). The germline V and J ends were trimmed by 8 bases and 2 bases, with 12 bases remaining between them. This CDR3 has 13 amino acids. Germline assignment: CDR1 ENHRY and CDR2 SYGVKD. The CDR3 loop is CAISAGGQETQYF. The CDR3 DNA is TGTGCCATCTCGGCGGGTGGTCAAGAGACCCAGTACTTC.

This CDR3 reads CASSEYGTGFPV. CDR3 DNA sequence: TGTGCCAGCAGTGAATATGGTACAGGGTTCCCGGTC. The chain is built from TRBV6-1 and TRBJ2-7; TRBD1 is a possible D gene (6 bases). This CDR3 comprises 12 residues. Germline-derived CDR1 and CDR2 are MNHNS and SASEGT.

The rearrangement joins TRBV11-2 to TRBJ2-4; 13 nucleotides match TRBD2. Germline V gene lookup returns CDR1 SGHAT and CDR2 FQNNGV. The CDR3 covers 19 residues. The trim removed 5 bases at V and 0 bases at J, leaving 10 bases unmatched. The DNA for the CDR3 is TGTGCCAGCAGCGCCCGACTAGCGGGAGGAGATACAGCCAAAAACATTCAGTACTTC. Translated, it gives CASSARLAGGDTAKNIQYF.

This chain links TRBV28 with TRBJ2-7, with unresolved D. The CDR3 runs 12 residues. The V gene's germline CDR1 is MDHEN and CDR2 SYDVKM. V lost 7 bases and J lost 1, with 8 bases in between. The DNA for the CDR3 is TGTGCCAGCAATACCGGGTCCTACGAGCAGTACTTC. Translated: CASNTGSYEQYF.

The genes are TRBV30 and TRBJ1-1; D is unclear. The V gene lost 4 bases and the J gene lost 10 bases, with 19 bases spanning the gap. The CDR3 runs to 13 residues. CDR1 and CDR2 from the germline V gene are GTSNPN and SVGIG (reference sequence). The CDR3 loop reads CAWTLRSVAGAFF. In DNA form, the CDR3 reads TGTGCCTGGACACTTCGGAGTGTCGCGGGAGCTTTCTTT.

V usage is TRBV5-6 and J usage is TRBJ2-2, with no clear D. Trimming removed 0 bases at V and 1 base at J, with 10 bases between. Per germline, CDR1 SGHDT and CDR2 YYEEEE. The CDR3 contains 16 residues. As DNA, the CDR3 is TGTGCCAGCAGCTTGGTCCAGCAAGTGAACACCGGGGAGCTGTTTTTT. Amino acid sequence: CASSLVQQVNTGELFF.

The CDR3 sequence: CASSINGFNQPQHF. The CDR3 bases are TGTGCCAGTAGTATTAATGGCTTCAATCAGCCCCAGCATTTT. The chain has TRBV19 and TRBJ1-5; no definite D call. Germline-derived CDR1 and CDR2 are LNHDA and SQIVND (reference sequence). This CDR3 is 14 amino acids long. Between the trimmed V and J ends, which lost 3 bases and 3 bases, there was a span of 9 bases. Drawing the rest from reference TRBV19 and TRBJ1-5, the complete variable domain is DGGITQSPKYLFRKEGQNVTLSCEQNLNHDAMYWYRQDPGQGLRLIYYSQIVNDFQKGDIAEGYSVSREKKESFPLTVTSAQKNPTAFYLCASSINGFNQPQHFGDGTRLSIL.

As concerns this clone: At one end, the junction sequence differs from germline, possibly due to a read error. This chain uses TRBV7-7 with TRBJ2-7; 8 positions match TRBD1. The V gene's germline CDR1 is SSHAT and CDR2 FNYEAQ (reference sequence). The CDR3 is 15 residues long. CDR3 loop: CASSLGQGPSYEQYF. For the CDR3, the DNA is TGTGCTAGCAGCTTAGGACAGGGCCCGTCCTACGAGCAGTACTTC.

The rearrangement links TRBV7-6 to TRBJ2-7; 10 bases are shared with TRBD2. J gave up 1 base and V 1 base, and 4 bases lay outside the gene matches. CDR1 and CDR2 from the germline V gene are SGHVS and FNYEAQ. The CDR3 has 16 amino acids. The CDR3: CASSLVTSGMSYEQYF. CDR3 DNA sequence: TGTGCCAGCAGCTTAGTTACTAGCGGGATGTCCTACGAGCAGTACTTC.

The rearrangement links TRBV7-2 to TRBJ2-1; 8 nucleotides match TRBD2. The trim removed 1 base at V and 0 bases at J, leaving 8 bases unmatched. CDR3 length: 18 residues. CDR1 is SGHTA, CDR2 FQGNSA, per germline. The CDR3 sequence is CASSLGRDSGGSYNEQFF. CDR3 DNA sequence: TGTGCCAGCAGCTTAGGCCGTGACAGCGGGGGCTCCTACAATGAGCAGTTCTTC.

The J gene is TRBJ2-2, the V gene TRBV30, with 12 bases identical to TRBD2. The germline gives CDR1 GTSNPN, CDR2 SVGIG (reference sequence). Trimming at V came to 1 base and at J to 7 bases, leaving 7 bases not matched to a gene. The CDR3 length is 16 residues. The CDR3 here is CAWSGTSGGKIGELFF. CDR3 nucleotides: TGTGCCTGGAGTGGCACTAGCGGGGGGAAGATCGGGGAGCTGTTTTTT.

The chain is built from TRBV5-1 and TRBJ1-1, with D perhaps TRBD1 (6 bases). The CDR3 runs 15 residues. V lost 1 base to trimming and J lost 0 bases, with 10 bases between them. Germline CDR1 SGHRS, CDR2 YFSETQ. The CDR3 spells CASSLSPGVNTEAFF. CDR3 sequence (DNA): TGCGCCAGCAGCTTGTCTCCAGGGGTGAACACTGAAGCTTTCTTT.

This chain uses TRBV18 with TRBJ2-7, with D perhaps TRBD1 or TRBD2 (5 bases each). The CDR3 is 18 residues long. Trimming cost V 5 bases and J 3 bases, with 26 bases left between them. The germline V gene encodes CDR1 KGHSH and CDR2 LQKENI. Written as DNA, the CDR3 is TGTGCCAGCTCATCACAAGTCTCCTTGGGGACGAACCGCTACGAGCAGTACTTC. This codes for CASSSQVSLGTNRYEQYF.

This sequence joins TRBV18 and TRBJ2-3; D unclear. The CDR3 is 17 amino acids. The V end lost 2 bases, the J end lost 1 base, and 16 bases lay between the germline ends. Germline V gene lookup returns CDR1 KGHSH and CDR2 LQKENI. In DNA form, the CDR3 reads TGTGCCAGCTCACCAGCTGCCTTAAATATAGGCACAGATACGCAGTATTTT. Translation gives CASSPAALNIGTDTQYF.

The chain links TRBV29-1 to TRBJ2-7, with TRBD1 identical over 8 bases. The length of the CDR3 is 17 residues. Trimming took 5 bases from V and 6 from J; bases not matched to a gene: 21. CDR1 and CDR2 from the germline V gene are SQVTM and ANQGSEA. In nucleotides, the CDR3 is TGCAGCGTTACTATGACAGGGGACCAATACGAGCCTCCCGAGCAGTACTTC. It yields the protein CSVTMTGDQYEPPEQYF.

Concerning this clone: One end of the junction is discordant with germline, which a read error may explain. The rearrangement links TRBV5-6 to TRBJ2-5, with 7 bases matching TRBD1. The end of the DNA is better explained by TRBJ2-7, so the J call may be wrong. Germline V gene data show CDR1 as SGHDT and CDR2 as YYEEEE. CDR3 length equals 14 residues. The chain's CDR3 is CASSLGQPPYEQYF. The CDR3 coding sequence is TGTGCCAGCAGTTTGGGACAGCCCCCCTACGAGCAGTACTTC.

V and J are TRBV7-2 and TRBJ2-3; 10 bases agree with TRBD2. The CDR3 is 14 amino acids. J gave up 4 bases and V 4 bases, and 2 bases lay outside the gene matches. Germline CDR1 reads SGHTA; CDR2 reads FQGNSA. DNA for the CDR3: TGTGCCAGCAGCTCTGGGACTAGCGCAGATACGCAGTATTTT. Residues: CASSSGTSADTQYF.

This sequence joins TRBV6-6 and TRBJ2-7; 10 nucleotides agree with TRBD2. J was trimmed by 3 bases and V by 5 bases; bases with no gene match: 7. Germline lookup yields CDR1 MNHNY and CDR2 SVGAGI (reference sequence). This CDR3 has 15 amino acids. The CDR3 here is CASSTRSGRDYEQYF. The DNA of the CDR3 is TGTGCCAGCAGTACCCGAAGCGGGAGGGACTACGAGCAGTACTTC.